This T cell receptor (beta chain) comes out of a study of cytomegalovirus exposure and HLA in healthy donors (TCRdb year 2017). Context from the whole study: An earlier analysis of about 560 of the donors reported 276 Gb of sequence data and 95 million to 140 million unique TCR beta sequences obtained from about 180 million T cells. The study was designed to test whether signatures of past pathogen exposure could be identified by cataloging public T cell receptors. Alongside the repertoire data, information on donor age, sex, ethnicity and CMV serostatus was compiled. Of the approximately 400 genotyped donors, 81% fell in the genetic ancestry cluster associated with self-reported Caucasian donors. An earlier analysis of 587 of the donors used high-throughput TCR beta sequencing to judge whether each TCR beta V gene segment behaved as functional or pseudogenic. High-throughput TCR immunosequencing, statistical association of individual TCRs with disease status, and machine learning were combined to predict cytomegalovirus infection status. Class I and class II HLA loci were covered by the typing at four-digit resolution. A later analysis re-analyzed previously published TCR beta repertoires from 600 to 850 donors and added high-resolution HLA genotyping to study TCR occurrence patterns. Rather than drawing on any new phenotypic data, the later analysis identified candidate immune exposures from TCR beta sequences and the way those sequences occurred across donors. An early release that covered several hundred HLA-typed donors contained 250 to 350 gigabases of sequencing data and 85 million to 100 million unique TCR sequences. Several DR-DQ haplotypes were handled as single units for association and clustering, since linkage in the cohort was strong. Every repertoire in the discovery cohort had been generated on one and the same sequencing platform. In addition to the first cohort of around 670 subjects, a separate validation cohort of 100 to 150 different subjects was used. Using immunosequencing, the study profiled T cell repertoires from some 670 subjects and related those repertoires to cytomegalovirus serostatus. In a later genetic analysis, genome-wide SNP genotypes for about 65% of the roughly 670 donors were used, and that subset was treated as a discovery cohort. On average, around 200,000 unique TCR beta nucleotide sequences were sequenced per donor among roughly 430 genotyped donors of the cohort, with roughly 18% of those sequences being non-productive. Typing coverage varied by locus: roughly 629-640 donors for A, B, C, DRB1 and DQB1; approximately 520 for DQA1; nearly 610 for DPA1; 450 to 480 for DPB1.

Preparation of the library involved the immunoSEQ multiplex PCR assay. For the multiplex PCR, a mixture combining 60 forward primers for TCR Vbeta segments and 13 reverse primers for TCR Jbeta segments was used. A multiplex PCR assay on genomic DNA amplified the CDR3 region of rearranged TCR beta genes. Amplified TCR beta libraries were sequenced as 87-base-pair reads on the Illumina HiSeq System. As for the authors' bioinformatics: In a later analysis, around 80 million unique TCR beta chains were counted across the 500 to 700 repertoires, and roughly 10 million of these chains were shared by at least two donors. Raw reads were error-corrected and collapsed into unique sequences with a nearest-neighbor algorithm that merged closely related sequences to remove PCR and sequencing errors. V, D and J gene segments were assigned by aligning CDR3 sequences to IMGT reference sequences. For a sequence to be retained, a match of at least six nucleotides to both a V gene segment and a J gene segment was required. A rearrangement was called productive if the CDR3 had no stop codons and remained in frame with V and J, and every other rearrangement was called non-productive. Following IMGT convention, CDR3 was defined as the stretch from the second conserved V-encoded cysteine up to the conserved J-encoded phenylalanine. Sequences without an unambiguous match to a single V gene segment were excluded from the earlier analysis of about 640 of the donors. In an earlier analysis of several hundred of the donors, V segments were called functional above 56.7% productive rearrangements and were called segregating when the between-donor standard deviation exceeded 5%. A statistical classification framework was built to diagnose cytomegalovirus status from the catalog of TCR beta chain sequences. A later analysis assigned V and J genes by comparing TCR nucleotide sequences with IMGT/GENE-DB human TR gene sequences. Using the TCRdist pipeline, a later analysis assigned CDR3 sequences along with most-parsimonious VDJ recombination scenarios. In a later analysis, each TCR beta chain was defined by its CDR3 amino acid sequence together with its V-gene family, and reads without a unique V-gene family were excluded. To address suspected cross-contamination and a sequencing artifact, a later analysis removed 550 to 750 highly shared, low-generation-probability nucleotide sequences. In a later analysis, a clonal expansion index for each public chain was calculated from normalized within-repertoire ranks of inferred template counts. A later analysis computed generation probabilities with a VDJ recombination model fitted to out-of-frame rearrangements, and checked the results against IGoR. In a later analysis, hypergeometric tests were used to score TCR-TCR, TCR-HLA and TCR-CMV co-occurrence, with a repertoire-size bias correction applied to TCR pairs. In a later analysis, false discovery rates were estimated by permuting HLA or CMV assignments 20 times. A later analysis grouped co-occurring TCRs with DBSCAN, adding TCRdist sequence similarity when clustering within HLA-allele-positive subsets. Repertoires with fewer than 30,000 or more than 120,000 public chains were left out of co-occurrence clustering, as were five repertoires with anomalous nucleotide sharing. The clones in this table, taken by TCRdb from immuneACCESS, are in-frame only. Not every clone is retained; where verified, under half of the shortfall comes from an unresolved V gene, and the cause of the rest is unknown. That table furnishes V, J and clone size, whereas the DNA furnished D and trimming. Recorded for this sample are about 120,000 clones; approximately 80% of them occurred a single time. The ten largest clones add up to approximately 10% of the sample.

Of note for this clone: Its antigen is not yet known. Base-call qualities are not available, and no considerably larger clone is one nucleotide away.

Study-level results and caveats: The authors suggested that the approach could potentially be generalized to other disease states and immunological phenotypes. Across donors, most TCR sequences were observed very rarely, whereas some public TCRs were present in many individuals. A later analysis associated 15,000 to 20,000 TCR beta sequences with specific HLA alleles at a false discovery rate of 0.05. A later analysis found that most CMV-associated TCR beta chains appeared HLA-restricted, with HLA associations seemingly driven largely by CMV exposure. A later genetic analysis associated a missense DCLRE1C variant with V-gene and J-gene trimming of TCR beta chains, and an independent cohort replicated the association. In a later analysis, HLA-associated TCR beta chains showed more clonal expansion and lower generation probabilities than non-associated chains that were equally common. In an earlier analysis of around 600 of the donors, most TCR beta V segments were observed in productive rearrangements about 87% or about 30% of the time, broadly matching IMGT annotations. The 87-base-pair reads could not distinguish some IMGT-functional V segments, including TRBV6-2 and TRBV6-3, so those segments were excluded. In vitro tests confirmed that a few of the cytomegalovirus-associated TCR beta chains recognize cytomegalovirus antigens. Because HLA typing was missing for some donors at each locus, association tests included only the typed subset. A later genetic analysis reported fewer N-insertions in productive TCRs among donors in an Asian-associated ancestry cluster than the roughly 700-donor mean. The only immune exposure information available for the cohort was CMV serostatus. According to a later analysis, parvovirus B19, influenza, CMV and Epstein-Barr virus appeared linked to several top co-occurrence clusters. The sequencing pipeline was judged likely to have produced a cluster of highly shared sequence variants as a technical artifact. The study listed 150 to 200 TCR beta chains as associated with cytomegalovirus. Correlated functional status among segregating V segments might be attributable to linkage disequilibrium, but an unknown experimental factor could not be ruled out. The cohort was sequenced for TCR beta chains only, and without alpha or paired-chain data the features that could be detected were limited. A further reported finding was that TCR beta sequences accurately predicted the HLA-A and HLA-B alleles for most subjects in the first cohort. The earlier analysis of nearly 600 of the donors excluded fewer than 20 rarely observed V segments, including chromosome 9 orphons, because counts were too low. Roughly uniform sequencing depth across donors was assumed in presence/absence analyses, although this assumption may not hold. A later analysis found that TCR association rates varied across HLA loci, with DRB1 alleles showing the most associated TCRs and HLA-C alleles the fewest. The classifier was reported to diagnose cytomegalovirus status with high specificity and sensitivity in both the original cohort and the validation cohort. When HLA alleles, especially DR and DQ, strongly co-occurred, attributing TCR associations to individual alleles was difficult.

The cohort was made up of under 800 healthy bone marrow donors. At the time of sampling, all cohort members were nominally healthy, though unrecorded immune exposures were likely present. The donor tested CMV seropositive, placing the donor among the 310 or so seropositive members of the cohort. A peripheral blood sample was provided by each donor, and peripheral blood mononuclear cells were used for TCR beta sequencing. The Qiagen DNeasy Blood Extraction Kit was used to extract genomic DNA from the blood cell samples. Taken from the germline V gene, the CDR1 and CDR2 loops are LGHNA and YNFKEQ. Spanning cysteine to phenylalanine, the CDR3 consists of 13 amino acids. Kept here is only the CDR3 DNA, which spans 39 bases and is read in frame from base 1. Trimming takes 0 bases from V and 12 bases from J, and the germline ends sit 12 bases apart.

Material for sequencing was PBMCs. The chain links TRBV4-2 with TRBJ1-5, with an unclear D gene assignment. The receptor comes from a man between 25 and 39 years old in good health and CMV-seropositive. The bases read TGTGCCAGCAGCCAAGACTGGAATCAGGTCCAGCATTTT. Its protein is CASSQDWNQVQHF.